This T cell receptor beta chain was sequenced for a study of T cell repertoires in cytomegalovirus infection. Study as a whole: Indicated by public TCR beta signatures were CMV infection and matching HLA type.

Details on this clonotype: The antigen remains unidentified.

The CDR3 covers 15 residues. Germline CDR1 reads SGHTA; CDR2 reads FQGNSA. V lost 5 bases to trimming and J lost 5 bases; unmatched junction nucleotides: 9. Notes on the study in general: CMV carriers with the relevant HLA were identified by cumulative public TCR beta family frequency. HLA-C-restricted, CMV-specific TCR beta clonotypes were dominant ex vivo.

TCRdb processed the reads anew with MiXCR; each CDR3 protein has one entry. In the table there are 100,000 to 150,000 distinct CDR3 sequences, 20% to 30% of which are singletons. The source material was PBMCs, sequenced either directly or after in vitro stimulation (not recorded which). The rearrangement links TRBV7-2 to TRBJ1-1; 9 bases map to TRBD1. The source is a human donor in good health (CMV status not recorded). Some clones in this sample may be carry-over from other donors' samples. The CDR3 protein is CASSRRPGQGTEAFF. The CDR3 coding sequence is TGTGCCAGCAGCCGGAGACCGGGACAGGGTACTGAAGCTTTCTTT.